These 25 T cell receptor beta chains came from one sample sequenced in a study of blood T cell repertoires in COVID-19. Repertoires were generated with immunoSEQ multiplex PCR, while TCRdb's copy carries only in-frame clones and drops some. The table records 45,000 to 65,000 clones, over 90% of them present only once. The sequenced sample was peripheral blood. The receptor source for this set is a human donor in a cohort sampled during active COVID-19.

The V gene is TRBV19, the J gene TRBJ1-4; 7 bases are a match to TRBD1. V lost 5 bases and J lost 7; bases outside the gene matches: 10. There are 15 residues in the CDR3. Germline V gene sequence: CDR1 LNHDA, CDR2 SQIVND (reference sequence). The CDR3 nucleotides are TGTGCCAGTAGTCCGCGGACAGGCGGCCTTGAAAAACTGTTTTTT. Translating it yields CASSPRTGGLEKLFF. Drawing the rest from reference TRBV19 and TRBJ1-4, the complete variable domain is DGGITQSPKYLFRKEGQNVTLSCEQNLNHDAMYWYRQDPGQGLRLIYYSQIVNDFQKGDIAEGYSVSREKKESFPLTVTSAQKNPTAFYLCASSPRTGGLEKLFFGSGTQLSVL.

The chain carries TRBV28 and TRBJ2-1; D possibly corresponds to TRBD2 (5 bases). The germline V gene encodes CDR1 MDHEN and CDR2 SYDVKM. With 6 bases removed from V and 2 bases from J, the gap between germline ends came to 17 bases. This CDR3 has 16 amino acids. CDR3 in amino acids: CASSFLGRGAYNEQFF. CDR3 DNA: TGTGCCAGCAGCTTCCTAGGGAGAGGAGCCTACAATGAGCAGTTCTTC.

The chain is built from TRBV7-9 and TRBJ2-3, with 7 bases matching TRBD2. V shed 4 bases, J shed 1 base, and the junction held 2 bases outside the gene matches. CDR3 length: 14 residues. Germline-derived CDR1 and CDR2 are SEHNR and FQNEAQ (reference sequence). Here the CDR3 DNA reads TGTGCCAGCAGCTGGACTAGGGGCACAGATACGCAGTATTTT. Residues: CASSWTRGTDTQYF.

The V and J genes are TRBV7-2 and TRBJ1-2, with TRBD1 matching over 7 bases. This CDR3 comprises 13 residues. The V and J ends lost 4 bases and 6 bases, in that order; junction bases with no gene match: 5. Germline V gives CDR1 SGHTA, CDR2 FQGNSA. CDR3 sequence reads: CASSSPDRDGYTF. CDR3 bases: TGTGCCAGCAGCTCCCCCGACAGGGATGGCTACACCTTC.

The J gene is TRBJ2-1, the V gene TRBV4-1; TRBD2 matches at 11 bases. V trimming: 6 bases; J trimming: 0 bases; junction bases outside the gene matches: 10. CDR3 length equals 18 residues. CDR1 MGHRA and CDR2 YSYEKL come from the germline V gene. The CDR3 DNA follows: TGCGCCAGCAGTAGGGGACTAGCGGACCACCCCTCCTACAATGAGCAGTTCTTC. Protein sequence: CASSRGLADHPSYNEQFF.

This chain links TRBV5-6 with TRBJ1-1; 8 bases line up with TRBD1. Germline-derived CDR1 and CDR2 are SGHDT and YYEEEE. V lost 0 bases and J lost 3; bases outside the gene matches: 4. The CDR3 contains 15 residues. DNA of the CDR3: TGTGCCAGCAGCTTGGCCCAGGGGGCATACACTGAAGCTTTCTTT. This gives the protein CASSLAQGAYTEAFF.

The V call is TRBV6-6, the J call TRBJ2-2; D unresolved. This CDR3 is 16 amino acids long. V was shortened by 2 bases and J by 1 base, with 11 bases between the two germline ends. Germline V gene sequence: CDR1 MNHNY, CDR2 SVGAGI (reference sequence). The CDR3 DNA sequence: TGTGCCAGCAGTTACCTTGAGTCAGGGAACACCGGGGAGCTGTTTTTT. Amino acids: CASSYLESGNTGELFF.

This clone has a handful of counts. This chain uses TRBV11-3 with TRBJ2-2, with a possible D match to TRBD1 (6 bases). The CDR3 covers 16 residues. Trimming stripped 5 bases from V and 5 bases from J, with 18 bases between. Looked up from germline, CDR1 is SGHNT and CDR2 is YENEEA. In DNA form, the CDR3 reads TGTGCCAGCAGCCAATTCCCGACAGGACGGACCGGGGAGCTGTTTTTT. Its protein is CASSQFPTGRTGELFF.

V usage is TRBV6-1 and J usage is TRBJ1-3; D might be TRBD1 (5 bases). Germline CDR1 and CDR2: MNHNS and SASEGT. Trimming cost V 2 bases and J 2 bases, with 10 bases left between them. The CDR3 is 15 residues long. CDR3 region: CASSENSGTGNTIYF. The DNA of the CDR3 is TGTGCCAGCAGTGAAAACTCAGGGACTGGAAACACCATATATTTT.

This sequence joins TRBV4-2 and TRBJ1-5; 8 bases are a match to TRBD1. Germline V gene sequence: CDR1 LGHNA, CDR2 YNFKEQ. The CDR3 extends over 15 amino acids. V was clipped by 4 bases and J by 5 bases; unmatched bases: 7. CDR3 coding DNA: TGTGCCAGCAGCCCCTCGACAGGGGAATATCAGCCCCAGCATTTT. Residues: CASSPSTGEYQPQHF.

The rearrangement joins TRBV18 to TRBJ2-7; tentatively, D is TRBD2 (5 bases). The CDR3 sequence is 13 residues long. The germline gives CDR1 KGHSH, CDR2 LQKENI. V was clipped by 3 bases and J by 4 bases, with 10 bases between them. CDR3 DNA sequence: TGTGCCAGCTCACCTCTCGCGGGTTACGAGCAGTACGTC. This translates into CASSPLAGYEQYV.

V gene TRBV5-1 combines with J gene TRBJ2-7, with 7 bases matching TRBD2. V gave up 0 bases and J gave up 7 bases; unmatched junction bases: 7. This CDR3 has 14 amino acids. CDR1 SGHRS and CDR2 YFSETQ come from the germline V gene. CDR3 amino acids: CASSLERREREQYF. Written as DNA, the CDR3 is TGCGCCAGCAGCTTGGAACGGCGGGAGAGGGAGCAGTACTTC.

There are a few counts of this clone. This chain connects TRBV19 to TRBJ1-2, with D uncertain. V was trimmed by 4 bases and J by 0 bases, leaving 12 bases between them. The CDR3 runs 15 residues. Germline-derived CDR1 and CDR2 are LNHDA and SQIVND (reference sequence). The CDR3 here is CASSTTEMSNYGYTF. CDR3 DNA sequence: TGTGCCAGTAGTACCACAGAGATGTCTAACTATGGCTACACCTTC.

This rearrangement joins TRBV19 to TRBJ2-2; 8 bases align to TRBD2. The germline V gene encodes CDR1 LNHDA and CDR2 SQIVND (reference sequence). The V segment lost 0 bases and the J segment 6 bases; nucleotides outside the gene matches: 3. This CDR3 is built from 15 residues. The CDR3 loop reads CASSIDRAGAGELFF. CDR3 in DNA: TGTGCCAGTAGTATAGATCGAGCGGGGGCCGGGGAGCTGTTTTTT.

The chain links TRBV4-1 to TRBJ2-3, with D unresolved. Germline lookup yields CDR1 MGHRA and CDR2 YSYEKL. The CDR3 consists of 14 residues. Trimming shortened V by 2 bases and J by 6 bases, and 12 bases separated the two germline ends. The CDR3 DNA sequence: TGCGCCAGCAGCCAACTGGGCCTTTTGGATACGCAGTATTTT. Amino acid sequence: CASSQLGLLDTQYF.

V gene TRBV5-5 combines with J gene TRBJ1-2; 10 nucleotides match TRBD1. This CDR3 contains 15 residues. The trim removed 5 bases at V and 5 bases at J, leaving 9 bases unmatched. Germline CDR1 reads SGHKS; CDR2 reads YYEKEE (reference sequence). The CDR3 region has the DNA TGTGCCAGCAGGAAAGACAGGGGGCATGGATATGGCTACACCTTC. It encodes CASRKDRGHGYGYTF.

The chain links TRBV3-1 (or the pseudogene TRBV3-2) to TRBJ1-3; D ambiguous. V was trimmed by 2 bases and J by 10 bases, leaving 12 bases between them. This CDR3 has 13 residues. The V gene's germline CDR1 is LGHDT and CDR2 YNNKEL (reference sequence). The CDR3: CASSQRELETIYF. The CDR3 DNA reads TGTGCCAGCAGCCAAAGGGAACTAGAGACCATATATTTT.

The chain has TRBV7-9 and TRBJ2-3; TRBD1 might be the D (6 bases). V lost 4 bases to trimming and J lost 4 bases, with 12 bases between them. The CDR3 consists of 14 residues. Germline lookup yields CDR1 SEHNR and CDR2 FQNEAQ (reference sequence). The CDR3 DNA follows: TGTGCCAGCAGCTCGAGGACAGCCTCAGATACGCAGTATTTT. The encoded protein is CASSSRTASDTQYF.

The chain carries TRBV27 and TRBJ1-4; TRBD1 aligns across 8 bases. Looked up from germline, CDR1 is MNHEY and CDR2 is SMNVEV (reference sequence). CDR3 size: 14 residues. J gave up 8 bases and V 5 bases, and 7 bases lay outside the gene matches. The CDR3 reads CASSPRGLREKLFF. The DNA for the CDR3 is TGTGCCAGCAGTCCCAGGGGGCTTCGGGAAAAACTGTTTTTT.

The CDR3, as DNA: TGTGCCAGCAGTGAAACTGTTACAGTCTTCACCGGGGAGCTGTTTTTT. It translates to CASSETVTVFTGELFF. V usage is TRBV2 and J usage is TRBJ2-2; D remains unclear. V dropped 2 bases and J dropped 4 bases, with 14 bases sitting between them. CDR1 is SNHLY, CDR2 FYNNEI, per germline. The CDR3 runs 16 residues.

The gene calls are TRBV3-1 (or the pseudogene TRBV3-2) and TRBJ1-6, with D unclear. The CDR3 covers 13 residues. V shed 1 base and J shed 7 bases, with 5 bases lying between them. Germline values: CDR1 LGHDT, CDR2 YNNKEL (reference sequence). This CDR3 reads CASSQVGNSPLHF. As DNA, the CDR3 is TGTGCCAGCAGCCAAGTCGGGAATTCACCCCTCCACTTT.

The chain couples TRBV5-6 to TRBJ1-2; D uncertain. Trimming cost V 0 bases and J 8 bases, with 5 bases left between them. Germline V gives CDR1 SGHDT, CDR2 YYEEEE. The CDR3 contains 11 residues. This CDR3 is CASSLAYGYTF. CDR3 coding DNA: TGTGCCAGCAGCTTGGCCTACGGCTACACCTTC.

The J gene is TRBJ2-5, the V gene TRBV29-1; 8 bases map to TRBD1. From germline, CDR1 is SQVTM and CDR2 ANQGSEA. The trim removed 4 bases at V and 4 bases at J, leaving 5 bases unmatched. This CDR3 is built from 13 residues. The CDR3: CSVAPGGGETQYF. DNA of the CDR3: TGCAGCGTTGCCCCAGGGGGCGGAGAGACCCAGTACTTC. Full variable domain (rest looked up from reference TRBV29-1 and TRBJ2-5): SAVISQKPSRDICQRGTSLTIQCQVDSQVTMMFWYRQQPGQSLTLIATANQGSEATYESGFVIDKFPISRPNLTFSTLTVSNMSPEDSSIYLCSVAPGGGETQYFGPGTRLLVL.

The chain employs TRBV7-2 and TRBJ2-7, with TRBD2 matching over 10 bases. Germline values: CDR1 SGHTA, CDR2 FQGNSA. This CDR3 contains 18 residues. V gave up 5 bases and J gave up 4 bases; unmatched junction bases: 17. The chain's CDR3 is CASSRGAPLAGVGYEQYF. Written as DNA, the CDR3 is TGTGCCAGCAGCCGGGGGGCCCCGCTAGCGGGAGTCGGTTACGAGCAGTACTTC.

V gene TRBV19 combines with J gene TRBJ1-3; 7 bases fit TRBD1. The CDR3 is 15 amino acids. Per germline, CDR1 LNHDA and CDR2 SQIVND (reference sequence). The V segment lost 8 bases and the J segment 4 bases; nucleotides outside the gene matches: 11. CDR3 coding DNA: TGTGCCAGTGCATATAACAGGGGATGGGGAAACACCATATATTTT. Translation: CASAYNRGWGNTIYF.